This T cell receptor beta chain is from a study of cytomegalovirus exposure and HLA in healthy donors (dated 2017 in TCRdb). In terms of the full investigation: An earlier analysis of a few hundred of the donors reported 250 to 300 Gb of sequence data and 100 million to 120 million unique TCR beta sequences obtained from about 170 million T cells. Because of strong linkage in the cohort, roughly five DR-DQ haplotypes were treated as single units for association and clustering. To predict cytomegalovirus infection status, the study brought together high-throughput TCR immunosequencing, statistical association of individual TCRs with disease status, and machine learning. Typing coverage differed by locus: A, B, C, DRB1 and DQB1 were typed in roughly 629-630 donors, DQA1 in 500 to 550, DPA1 in over 600, and DPB1 in approximately 450. Rather than drawing on any new phenotypic data, the later analysis identified candidate immune exposures from TCR beta sequences and the way those sequences occurred across donors. A later analysis re-analyzed previously published TCR beta repertoires from 666 donors and added high-resolution HLA genotyping to study TCR occurrence patterns. Across some 400 genotyped donors of the cohort, an average of roughly 200,000 unique TCR beta nucleotide sequences per donor were sequenced, and roughly a sixth of those sequences were non-productive. The study profiled the T cell repertoires of hundreds of subjects by immunosequencing and related them to cytomegalovirus serostatus. Approximately 300 gigabases of sequencing data and approximately 91 million unique TCR sequences made up an early release that covered 640 HLA-typed donors. Along with the roughly 610-subject first cohort, a separate validation cohort of more than 90 different subjects was used. An earlier analysis of some 500 of the donors used high-throughput TCR beta sequencing to judge whether each TCR beta V gene segment behaved as functional or pseudogenic. HLA typing covered class I and class II loci at four-digit resolution. The genetic ancestry cluster associated with self-reported Caucasian donors included around four fifths of the 300 to 400 genotyped donors. A later genetic analysis took genome-wide SNP genotypes for 398 of the 666 donors and used that subset as a discovery cohort. Every discovery cohort repertoire had been produced on one sequencing platform. The aim of the study was to test whether cataloging public T cell receptors could identify signatures of past pathogen exposure. Donor age, sex, ethnicity and CMV serostatus were collected together with the repertoire data.

CDR1 and CDR2, per the germline V gene, are SGHTA and FQGTGA. Deletion took 5 bases off V and 0 bases off J, with a span of 14 bases between the germline ends. The CDR3 covers 17 residues, taking in both the cysteine and the phenylalanine. CDR3 DNA is the only sequence kept; it has 51 bases, read in frame from the first base. Study-wide conclusions, independent of this receptor: A later analysis found that TCR association rates varied across HLA loci, with DRB1 alleles showing the most associated TCRs and HLA-C alleles the fewest. For the cohort, immune exposure information was limited to CMV serostatus. In vitro tests confirmed that a few of the cytomegalovirus-associated TCR beta chains recognize cytomegalovirus antigens. A later analysis associated about 18,000 TCR beta sequences with specific HLA alleles at a false discovery rate of 0.05. Because some donors lacked HLA typing at each locus, the association tests relied only on the typed subset. Assigning TCR associations to individual alleles was difficult when HLA alleles, especially DR and DQ, strongly co-occurred. The 87-base-pair reads could not distinguish some IMGT-functional V segments, including TRBV6-2 and TRBV6-3, so those segments were excluded. A later analysis reported that several top co-occurrence clusters appeared linked to parvovirus B19, influenza, CMV and Epstein-Barr virus. A later genetic analysis associated a missense DCLRE1C variant with V-gene and J-gene trimming of TCR beta chains, and an independent cohort replicated the association. Compared with the approximately 710-donor mean, donors in an Asian-associated ancestry cluster had fewer N-insertions in productive TCRs, according to a later genetic analysis. Only TCR beta chains were sequenced in this cohort, and the absence of alpha or paired-chain data limited detectable features. Correlated functional status among segregating V segments might be attributable to linkage disequilibrium, but an unknown experimental factor could not be ruled out. Over 15 rarely observed V segments, including chromosome 9 orphons, were excluded from the earlier analysis of approximately 500 of the donors because counts were too low. While some public TCRs were present in many individuals, most TCR sequences turned up only very rarely across donors. A cluster of highly shared sequence variants was judged likely to represent a technical artifact of the sequencing pipeline. In the study, some 160 TCR beta chains were listed as associated with cytomegalovirus. According to the authors, the approach could potentially be generalized to other disease states and immunological phenotypes. The presence/absence analyses assumed that sequencing depth was roughly uniform across donors, and that assumption may not be true. Most CMV-associated TCR beta chains appeared to be HLA-restricted in a later analysis, and the HLA associations seemed to be driven largely by CMV exposure. Broadly in line with IMGT annotations, most TCR beta V segments showed up in productive rearrangements about 87% or about 30% of the time in an earlier analysis of around 600 of the donors. In a later analysis, HLA-associated TCR beta chains showed more clonal expansion and lower generation probabilities than non-associated chains that were equally common. Cytomegalovirus status was reported to be diagnosed by the classifier with high specificity and sensitivity in both the original and validation cohorts. A further reported finding was that TCR beta sequences accurately predicted the HLA-A and HLA-B alleles for most subjects in the first cohort.

In total, roughly 710 healthy bone marrow donors made up the cohort. At the time of sampling, every cohort member was nominally healthy, though immune exposures that went unrecorded were likely present. The donor tested CMV seropositive, placing the donor among the approximately 290 seropositive members of the cohort. Each donor provided a peripheral blood sample, and peripheral blood mononuclear cells were used for TCR beta sequencing. The Qiagen DNeasy Blood Extraction Kit was used to extract genomic DNA from the blood cell samples. The method behind the library was the immunoSEQ multiplex PCR assay. For the multiplex PCR, a mixture combining 60 forward primers for TCR Vbeta segments and 13 reverse primers for TCR Jbeta segments was used. A multiplex PCR assay on genomic DNA amplified the CDR3 region of rearranged TCR beta genes. The Illumina HiSeq System was used to sequence the amplified TCR beta libraries as 87-base-pair reads. The paper's data handling went like this. A later analysis tallied some 79 million unique TCR beta chains across the approximately 670 repertoires, and approximately 12 million of those chains were shared by two or more donors. Raw reads were error-corrected and collapsed into unique sequences with a nearest-neighbor algorithm that merged closely related sequences to remove PCR and sequencing errors. To assign V, D and J gene segments, CDR3 sequences were aligned to IMGT reference sequences. For a sequence to be retained, at least a six-nucleotide match to both a V gene segment and a J gene segment was required. Rearrangements were classified as productive when the CDR3 lacked stop codons and remained in frame with V and J, and all other rearrangements were classified as non-productive. Following IMGT convention, CDR3 was defined as the stretch from the second conserved V-encoded cysteine up to the conserved J-encoded phenylalanine. In an earlier analysis of around 570 of the donors, sequences lacking an unambiguous match to a single V gene segment were excluded. An earlier analysis of 550 to 650 of the donors classified V segments as functional when productive rearrangements were above 56.7% and as segregating when the standard deviation between donors was above 5%. A statistical classification framework was built for diagnosing cytomegalovirus status from the catalog of TCR beta chain sequences. In a later analysis, TCR nucleotide sequences were compared against IMGT/GENE-DB human TR gene sequences so that V and J genes could be assigned. The TCRdist pipeline was used in a later analysis to assign CDR3 sequences and most-parsimonious VDJ recombination scenarios. In a later analysis, each TCR beta chain was defined by its CDR3 amino acid sequence together with its V-gene family, and reads lacking a unique V-gene family were excluded. A later analysis removed 450 to 600 highly shared, low-generation-probability nucleotide sequences to deal with suspected cross-contamination and a sequencing artifact. A later analysis calculated a clonal expansion index for each public chain from normalized within-repertoire ranks of inferred template counts. Generation probabilities in a later analysis came from a VDJ recombination model fitted to out-of-frame rearrangements, and those results were checked against IGoR. Hypergeometric tests were used in a later analysis to score TCR-TCR, TCR-HLA and TCR-CMV co-occurrence, with a repertoire-size bias correction applied to the TCR pairs. A later analysis estimated false discovery rates by permuting HLA or CMV assignments 20 times. In a later analysis, co-occurring TCRs were grouped using DBSCAN, with TCRdist sequence similarity added in when clustering inside HLA-allele-positive subsets. Co-occurrence clustering excluded repertoires with fewer than 30,000 or more than 120,000 public chains, plus five with anomalous nucleotide sharing. The table comes from immuneACCESS by way of TCRdb, which keeps in-frame sequences with V and J called. Part of the clones is missing from these tables; in studies checked, under half for an unresolved V gene and the rest for unknown reasons. Clonal size and the V and J genes are those of that table, whereas D and trimming came from the DNA. The sample table records about 75,000 clones; about 79% of these occur just once. Approximately 20% of the sample is in the top ten clones.

With respect to this clone: It lacks a known antigen. Per-base qualities were not stored, and no clone one base away is much larger.

The receptor was derived from a man between 65 and 80 years old in good health and CMV-seropositive. What was sequenced was PBMCs. Recombination connected TRBV7-3 to TRBJ1-6, and TRBD1 may be the D gene, going by 6 matching bases. This receptor carries the CDR3 CASSRHRESSYNSPLHF. The sequence in DNA is TGTGCCAGCAGCCGCCACAGGGAAAGCTCCTATAATTCACCCCTCCACTTT.